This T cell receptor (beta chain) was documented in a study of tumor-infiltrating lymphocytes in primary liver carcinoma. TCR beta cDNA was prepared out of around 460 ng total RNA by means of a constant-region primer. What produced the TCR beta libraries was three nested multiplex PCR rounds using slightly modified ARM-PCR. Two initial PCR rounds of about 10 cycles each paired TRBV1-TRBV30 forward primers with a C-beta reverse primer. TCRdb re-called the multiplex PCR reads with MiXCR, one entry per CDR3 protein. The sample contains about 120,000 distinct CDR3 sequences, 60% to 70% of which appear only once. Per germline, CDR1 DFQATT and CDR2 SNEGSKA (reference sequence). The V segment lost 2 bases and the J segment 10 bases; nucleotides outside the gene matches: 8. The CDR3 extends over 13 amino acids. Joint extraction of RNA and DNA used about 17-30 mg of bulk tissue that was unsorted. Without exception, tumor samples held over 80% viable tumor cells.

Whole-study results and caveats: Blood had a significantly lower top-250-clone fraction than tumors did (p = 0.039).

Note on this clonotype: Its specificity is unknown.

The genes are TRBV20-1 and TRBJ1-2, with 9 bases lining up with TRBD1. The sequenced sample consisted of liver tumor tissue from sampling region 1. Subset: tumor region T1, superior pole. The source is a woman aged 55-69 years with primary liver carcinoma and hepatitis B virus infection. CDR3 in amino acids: CSARTGGAGAYTF. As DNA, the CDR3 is TGCAGTGCTAGAACAGGGGGCGCGGGTGCCTACACCTTC.